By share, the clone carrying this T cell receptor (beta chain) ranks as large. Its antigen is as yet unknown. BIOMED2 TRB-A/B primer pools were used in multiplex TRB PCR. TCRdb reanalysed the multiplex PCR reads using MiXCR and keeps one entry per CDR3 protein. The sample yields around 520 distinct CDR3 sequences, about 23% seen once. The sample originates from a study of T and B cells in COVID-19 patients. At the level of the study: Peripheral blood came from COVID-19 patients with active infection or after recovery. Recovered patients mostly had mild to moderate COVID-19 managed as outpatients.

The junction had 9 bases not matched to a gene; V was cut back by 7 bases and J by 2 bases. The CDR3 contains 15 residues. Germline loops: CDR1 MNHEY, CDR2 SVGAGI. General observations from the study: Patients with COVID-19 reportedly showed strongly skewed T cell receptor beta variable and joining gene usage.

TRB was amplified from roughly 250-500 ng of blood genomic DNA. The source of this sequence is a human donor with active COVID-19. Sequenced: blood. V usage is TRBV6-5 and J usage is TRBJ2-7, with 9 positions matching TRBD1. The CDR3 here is CASIGRGDRAYEQYF. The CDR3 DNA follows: TGTGCCAGCATAGGGAGGGGGGACAGGGCCTACGAGCAGTACTTC.